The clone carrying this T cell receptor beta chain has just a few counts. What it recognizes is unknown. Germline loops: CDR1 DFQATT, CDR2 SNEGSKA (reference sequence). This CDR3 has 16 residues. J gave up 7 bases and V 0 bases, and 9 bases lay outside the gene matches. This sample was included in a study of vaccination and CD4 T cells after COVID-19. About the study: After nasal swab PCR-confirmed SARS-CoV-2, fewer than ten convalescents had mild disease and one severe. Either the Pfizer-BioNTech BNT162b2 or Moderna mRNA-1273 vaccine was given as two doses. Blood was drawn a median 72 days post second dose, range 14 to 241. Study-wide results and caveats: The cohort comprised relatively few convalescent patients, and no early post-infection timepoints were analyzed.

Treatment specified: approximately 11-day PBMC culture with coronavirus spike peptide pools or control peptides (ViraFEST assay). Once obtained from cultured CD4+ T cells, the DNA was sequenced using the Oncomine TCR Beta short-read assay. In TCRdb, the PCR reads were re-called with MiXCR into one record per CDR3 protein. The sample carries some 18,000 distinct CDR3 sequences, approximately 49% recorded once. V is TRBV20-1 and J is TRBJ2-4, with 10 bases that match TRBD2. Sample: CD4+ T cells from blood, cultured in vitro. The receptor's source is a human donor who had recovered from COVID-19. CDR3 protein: CSARESSGSTRNIQYF. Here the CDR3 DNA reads TGCAGTGCTAGAGAGTCTAGCGGGAGCACGCGGAACATTCAGTACTTC.